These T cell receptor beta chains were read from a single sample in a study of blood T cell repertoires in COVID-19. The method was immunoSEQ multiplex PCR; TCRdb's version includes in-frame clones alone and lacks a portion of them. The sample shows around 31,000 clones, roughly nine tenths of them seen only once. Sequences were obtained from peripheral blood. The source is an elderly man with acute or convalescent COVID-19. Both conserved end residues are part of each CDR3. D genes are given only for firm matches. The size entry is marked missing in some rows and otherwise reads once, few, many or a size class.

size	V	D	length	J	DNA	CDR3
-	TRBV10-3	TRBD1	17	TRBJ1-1	TGTGCCATCAGTGATTGGGGAGGACAGGGGGCCGGGACTGAAGCTTTCTTT	CAISDWGGQGAGTEAFF
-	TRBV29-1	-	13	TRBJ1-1	TGCAGCGTTGAATTCGCTATGAACACTGAAGCTTTCTTT	CSVEFAMNTEAFF
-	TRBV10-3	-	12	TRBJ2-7	TGTGCCATCAGTGGTTCGGTCTACGAGCAGTACTTC	CAISGSVYEQYF
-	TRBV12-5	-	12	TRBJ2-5	TGTGCTAGTGGCCCTAGTCAAGAGACCCAGTACTTC	CASGPSQETQYF
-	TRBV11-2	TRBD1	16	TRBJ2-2	TGTGCCAGCAGCTCCTCCTGGGACAGCTACACCGGGGAGCTGTTTTTT	CASSSSWDSYTGELFF
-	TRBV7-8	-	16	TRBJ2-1	TGTGCCAGCAGCTTAGAACTCTGGGAGGGGGTCAATGAGCAGTTCTTC	CASSLELWEGVNEQFF
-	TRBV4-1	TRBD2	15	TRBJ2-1	TGCGCCAGCAGCCGGGGACTAGCGGGAGGCAATGAGCAGTTCTTC	CASSRGLAGGNEQFF
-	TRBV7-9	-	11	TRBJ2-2	TGTGCCAGCAGGGGCAACGGGGAGCTGTTTTTT	CASRGNGELFF
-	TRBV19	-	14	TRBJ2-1	TGTGCCAGTAGCAGTCAGGGGTCCTACAATGAGCAGTTCTTC	CASSSQGSYNEQFF
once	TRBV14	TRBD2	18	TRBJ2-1	TGTGCCAGCAGCAAAAACCGAGGCGGGAGAGGGTCCTACAATGAGCAGTTCTTC	CASSKNRGGRGSYNEQFF
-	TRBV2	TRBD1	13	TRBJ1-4	TGTGCCACCTCTGACAGGGGAGCTGAAAAACTGTTTTTT	CATSDRGAEKLFF
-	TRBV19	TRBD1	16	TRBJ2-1	TGTGCCAGTAGTACCTCCGGGACAGCCCCATACAATGAGCAGTTCTTC	CASSTSGTAPYNEQFF
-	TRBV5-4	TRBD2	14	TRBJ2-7	TGTGCCAGCAGCTTGGGTAGCGGGAGCGACGAGCAGTACTTC	CASSLGSGSDEQYF
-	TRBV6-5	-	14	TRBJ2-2	TGTGCCAGCAGTCCGTACGGGGATAGCGGGGAGCTGTTTTTT	CASSPYGDSGELFF
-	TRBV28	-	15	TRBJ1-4	TGTGCCAGCAGTCCCGGGGGAGGGGGTAATGAAAAACTGTTTTTT	CASSPGGGGNEKLFF
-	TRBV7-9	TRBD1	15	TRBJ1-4	TGTGCCAGCAGCCCAAAACGGGACAGGGAAGAAAAACTGTTTTTT	CASSPKRDREEKLFF
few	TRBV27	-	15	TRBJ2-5	TGTGCCAGCAGTCCAACAACAGAGATCCAAGAGACCCAGTACTTC	CASSPTTEIQETQYF
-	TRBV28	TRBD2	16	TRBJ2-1	TGTGCCAGCAGTTTATGGCGGGAGTCGCGGGGTAATGAGCAGTTCTTC	CASSLWRESRGNEQFF
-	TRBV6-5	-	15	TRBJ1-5	TGTGCCAGCATTCCCAAGGACAGTAGCAATCAGCCCCAGCATTTT	CASIPKDSSNQPQHF
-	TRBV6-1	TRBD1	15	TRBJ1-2	TGTGCCAGCAGTGAAACTTGGGGACAGAAATATGGCTACACCTTC	CASSETWGQKYGYTF
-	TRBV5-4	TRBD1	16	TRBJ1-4	TGTGCCAGCAGCTTGGGCGGGACAGGGCATAATGAAAAACTGTTTTTT	CASSLGGTGHNEKLFF
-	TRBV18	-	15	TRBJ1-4	TGTGCCAGCTCACCACCGGGGAGGGATTTCGAAAAACTGTTTTTT	CASSPPGRDFEKLFF
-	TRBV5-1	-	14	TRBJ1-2	TGCGCCAGCAGCTTCAGCAGGCGCGACTATGGCTACACCTTC	CASSFSRRDYGYTF
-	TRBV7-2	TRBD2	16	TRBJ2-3	TGTGCCAGCAGCGGTGCCGGGACTACTAGCACAGATACGCAGTATTTT	CASSGAGTTSTDTQYF
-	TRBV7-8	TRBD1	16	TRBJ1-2	TGTGCCAGCAGCTTTTCAGGGGGCCTTTACAATTATGGCTACACCTTC	CASSFSGGLYNYGYTF
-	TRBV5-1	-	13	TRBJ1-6	TGCGCCAGCAGCATACAGGGCTTACAACCCCTCCACTTT	CASSIQGLQPLHF
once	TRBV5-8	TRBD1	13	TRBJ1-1	TGTGCCAGCAGCTTGGGACAGGGGCTTGAAGCTTTCTTT	CASSLGQGLEAFF
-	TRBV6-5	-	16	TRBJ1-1	TGTGCCAGCAGTTCGATGAAAGACAGCGCAAACACTGAAGCTTTCTTT	CASSSMKDSANTEAFF
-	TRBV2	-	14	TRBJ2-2	TGTGCCAGCAGTGAACAGGCGTTCACCGGGGAGCTGTTTTTT	CASSEQAFTGELFF
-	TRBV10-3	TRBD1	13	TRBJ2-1	TGTGCCATCAGTGACTACAGGGGTAATGAGCAGTTCTTC	CAISDYRGNEQFF
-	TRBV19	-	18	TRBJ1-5	TGTGCCAGTAGTCCGTCCAAGGGGACTTCGGATAGCAATCAGCCCCAGCATTTT	CASSPSKGTSDSNQPQHF
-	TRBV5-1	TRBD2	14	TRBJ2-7	TGCGCCAGCAGCTTAACTAGCGGAACCACCGAGCAGTACTTC	CASSLTSGTTEQYF
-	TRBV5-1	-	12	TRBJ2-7	TGCGCCAGCAGCTTGGATCAGAACGAGCAGTACTTC	CASSLDQNEQYF
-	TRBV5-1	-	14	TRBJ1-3	TGCGCCAGCAGCTTGGGTGAGACTGGAAACACCATATATTTT	CASSLGETGNTIYF
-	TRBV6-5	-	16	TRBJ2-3	TGTGCCAGCAGTTACTCGCTAGTCGGGAGCGCTGATACGCAGTATTTT	CASSYSLVGSADTQYF
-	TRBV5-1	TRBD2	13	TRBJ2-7	TGCGCCAGCAGCCGGACTAGAGCATACGAGCAGTACTTC	CASSRTRAYEQYF
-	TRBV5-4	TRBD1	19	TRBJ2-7	TGTGCCAGCACCCCGCAGCTCGTAGAGGTATGGGACAGGGGCAACGAGCAGTACTTC	CASTPQLVEVWDRGNEQYF
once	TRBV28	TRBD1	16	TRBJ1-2	TGTGCCAGCAGACCATGGGGACAGGGGTTGGACTATGGCTACACCTTC	CASRPWGQGLDYGYTF
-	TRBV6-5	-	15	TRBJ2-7	TGTGCCAGCAGTTCATTACAGGGGGGGTTAGGGAAGCAGTACTTC	CASSSLQGGLGKQYF
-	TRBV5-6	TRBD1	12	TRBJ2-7	TGTGCCAGCAGCTTAAACAGGGGCGAGCAGTACTTC	CASSLNRGEQYF
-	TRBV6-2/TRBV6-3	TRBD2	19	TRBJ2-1	TGTGCCAGCAGTTCCGTCGGTGGGGCGGGAGGTCCGAGAAGGAATGAGCAGTTCTTC	CASSSVGGAGGPRRNEQFF
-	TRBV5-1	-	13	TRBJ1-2	TGCGCCAGCAGCTTCCAGGGGAGCGATGGCTACACCTTC	CASSFQGSDGYTF
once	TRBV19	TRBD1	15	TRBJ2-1	TGTGCCAGTAGTCCCTGGGGCAGGGGGAGAAATGAGCAGTTCTTC	CASSPWGRGRNEQFF
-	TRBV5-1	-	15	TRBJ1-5	TGCGCCAGCAGCAAGGACGGGAATAGCAATCAGCCCCAGCATTTT	CASSKDGNSNQPQHF
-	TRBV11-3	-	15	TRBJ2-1	TGTGCCAGCAGCTTAGATCCTAGCTCCTACAATGAGCAGTTCTTC	CASSLDPSSYNEQFF
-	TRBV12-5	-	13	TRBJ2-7	TGTGCTAGTGCCCTGGACAGATACTACGAGCAGTACTTC	CASALDRYYEQYF
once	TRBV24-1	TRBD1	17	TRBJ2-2	TGTGCCACCAGTGATTTCTATCGGACAGGACTTAAAGGGGAGCTGTTTTTT	CATSDFYRTGLKGELFF
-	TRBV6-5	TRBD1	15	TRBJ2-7	TGTGCCAGCAGGAGAACTGTCCAGGGGGCCTACGAGCAGTACTTC	CASRRTVQGAYEQYF
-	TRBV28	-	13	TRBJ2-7	TGTGCCAGCAGTACACCACAGGGCTACGAGCAGTACTTC	CASSTPQGYEQYF
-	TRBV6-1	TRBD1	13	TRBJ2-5	TGTGCCAGCAGTGAATGGGACAGCGGAACCCAGTACTTC	CASSEWDSGTQYF
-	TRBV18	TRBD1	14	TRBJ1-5	TGTGCCAGCTCTCTAGGACAGGGCAATCAGCCCCAGCATTTT	CASSLGQGNQPQHF
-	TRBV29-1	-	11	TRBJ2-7	TGCAGCGTCCGCAGAGGCTACGAGCAGTACTTC	CSVRRGYEQYF
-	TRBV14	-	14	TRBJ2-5	TGTGCCAGCAGCCAAGTGGCAGGTGTGGAGACCCAGTACTTC	CASSQVAGVETQYF
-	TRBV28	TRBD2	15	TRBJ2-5	TGTGCCAGCAGTTCCGGACTAGCGGGACTTGAGACCCAGTACTTC	CASSSGLAGLETQYF
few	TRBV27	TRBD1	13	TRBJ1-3	TGTGCCAGCAGCCGGGACAGAGGAAACACCATATATTTT	CASSRDRGNTIYF
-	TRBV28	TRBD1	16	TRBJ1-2	TGTGCCAGCAGTCTAGGACAGGGATCCGGCACTACTGGCTACACCTTC	CASSLGQGSGTTGYTF
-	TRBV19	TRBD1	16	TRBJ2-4	TGTGCCAGTAGTGAACCTCGCCGACAGGGTAAGAACATTCAGTACTTC	CASSEPRRQGKNIQYF
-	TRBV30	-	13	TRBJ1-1	TGTGCCTGGAGTGTACGGGGTAGGACTGAAGCTTTCTTT	CAWSVRGRTEAFF
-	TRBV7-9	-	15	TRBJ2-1	TGTGCCAGCAGCCCGGTGGGGCAGGCATACAATGAGCAGTTCTTC	CASSPVGQAYNEQFF
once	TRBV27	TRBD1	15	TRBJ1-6	TGTGCCAGCAGTTTATGGGGACAGGGGCGGTCACCCCTCCACTTT	CASSLWGQGRSPLHF